This section outlines one TCR beta chain sequence together with its context. In the original analysis: Using reference gene primer amplification, nucleated cell counts were estimated. Profiling relied on immunoSEQ multiplex PCR, and the TCRdb table lists in-frame clones only, not all of them. That table is the source of V, J and clone size, and D and trimming were worked out from the DNA. The table has under 350,000 clones, around 90% seen once. V was cut by 4 bases and J by 2 bases, with 12 bases left in between. Germline V gene lookup returns CDR1 SGHDT and CDR2 YYEEEE. The CDR3 consists of 15 residues. The data belong to a study of blood T cell repertoires in COVID-19. On the study more broadly: The samples span acute and convalescent COVID-19 from the United States, Italy and Spain. Sample material is recorded as cDNA or gDNA derived from T cells, B-cell-depleted T cells, or PBMCs.

The receptor was derived from a man aged 70-80 years with acute or convalescent COVID-19. The sequencing sample was made of peripheral blood. This chain links TRBV5-6 with TRBJ1-4, with D unresolved. CDR3 protein: CASSRAGTTNEKLFF. CDR3 sequence (DNA): TGTGCCAGCAGCAGGGCGGGCACGACTAATGAAAAACTGTTTTTT.